The clone carrying this T cell receptor beta chain rates as large. Its matching antigen is unknown. Germline V gene sequence: CDR1 SGHNT, CDR2 YYREEE (reference sequence). The CDR3 contains 12 residues. Trimming shortened V by 3 bases and J by 2 bases, and 5 bases separated the two germline ends. This sample is drawn from a study of T cell repertoires in aging, cancer and after chemotherapy. Looking at the study overall: Donor ages fell into six groups from 30 or younger up to 70 or older. Study outcomes and limitations: Rebound thymic output was suggested by rising median generation probability during chemotherapy in each cancer cohort.

Amplification of TCR beta used genomic DNA extracted from peripheral blood. TRB rearrangements spanning V, D and J were amplified using mixed TRB-A/B primers. TCRdb reanalysed the multiplex PCR reads using MiXCR and keeps one entry per CDR3 protein. The sample lists just over 1,500 distinct CDR3 sequences; around a quarter were seen once. This rearrangement joins TRBV5-4 to TRBJ2-5; possibly TRBD2 for D (5 bases). Sequences were obtained from blood. The source is a human donor with a solid tumor. CDR3 sequence: CASSSGQETQYF. The CDR3 coding sequence is TGTGCCAGCAGCTCGGGGCAAGAGACCCAGTACTTC.